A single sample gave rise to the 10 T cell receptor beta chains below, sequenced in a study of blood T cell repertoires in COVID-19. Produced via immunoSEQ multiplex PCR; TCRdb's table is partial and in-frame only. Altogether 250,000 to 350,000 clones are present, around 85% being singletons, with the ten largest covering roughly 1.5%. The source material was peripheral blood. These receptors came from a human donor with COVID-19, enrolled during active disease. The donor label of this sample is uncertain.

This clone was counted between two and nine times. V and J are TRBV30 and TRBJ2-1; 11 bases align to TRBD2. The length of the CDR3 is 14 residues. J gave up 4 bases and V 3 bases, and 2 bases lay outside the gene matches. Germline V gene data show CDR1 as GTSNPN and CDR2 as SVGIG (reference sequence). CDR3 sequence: CAWRGLAAYNEQFF. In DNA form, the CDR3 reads TGTGCCTGGAGGGGACTAGCGGCGTACAATGAGCAGTTCTTC.

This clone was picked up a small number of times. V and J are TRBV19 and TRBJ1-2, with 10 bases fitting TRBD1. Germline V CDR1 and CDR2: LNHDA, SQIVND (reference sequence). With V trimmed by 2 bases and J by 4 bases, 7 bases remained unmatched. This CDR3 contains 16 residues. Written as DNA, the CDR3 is TGTGCCAGTAGTATACAAAGCTGGACAGGGGGCTATGGCTACACCTTC. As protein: CASSIQSWTGGYGYTF.

The CDR3: CASSQDRQSNQPQHF. The CDR3 coding sequence is TGTGCCAGCAGCCAGGACAGGCAGAGCAATCAGCCCCAGCATTTT. The gene calls are TRBV6-5 and TRBJ1-5; 7 bases are a match to TRBD1. There are 15 residues in the CDR3. J lost 1 base, V lost 6 bases, and 6 bases had no gene match. The germline V gene encodes CDR1 MNHEY and CDR2 SVGAGI.

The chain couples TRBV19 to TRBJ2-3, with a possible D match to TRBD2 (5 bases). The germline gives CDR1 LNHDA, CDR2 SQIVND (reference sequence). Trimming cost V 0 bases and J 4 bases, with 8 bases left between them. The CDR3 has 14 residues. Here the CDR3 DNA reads TGTGCCAGTAGTATAGAACCGGGGTCAGATACGCAGTATTTT. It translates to CASSIEPGSDTQYF.

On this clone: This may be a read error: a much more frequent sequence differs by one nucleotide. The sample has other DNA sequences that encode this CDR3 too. The CDR3 DNA reads TGCGCCAGCAGCTTGTACCAGGGAAGCACAGATACGCAGTATTTT. It codes for CASSLYQGSTDTQYF. J is TRBJ2-3 and V is TRBV5-6, with TRBD1 as a possible D gene (5 bases). CDR1 and CDR2 from the germline V gene are SGHDT and YYEEEE. This CDR3 region has 15 residues.

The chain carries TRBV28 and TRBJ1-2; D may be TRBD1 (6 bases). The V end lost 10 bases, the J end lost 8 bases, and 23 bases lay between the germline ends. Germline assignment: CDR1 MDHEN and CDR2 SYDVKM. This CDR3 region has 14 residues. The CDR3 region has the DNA TGTGCCACCCAACAGGGCCCCGGATCCTGGGGCTACACCTTC. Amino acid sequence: CATQQGPGSWGYTF.

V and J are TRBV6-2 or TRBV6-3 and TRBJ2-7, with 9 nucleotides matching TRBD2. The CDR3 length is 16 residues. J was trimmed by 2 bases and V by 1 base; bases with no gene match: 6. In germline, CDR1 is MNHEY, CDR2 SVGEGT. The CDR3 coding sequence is TGTGCCAGCAGTTACTGGTCTAGCGGGACGACCTACGAGCAGTACTTC. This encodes CASSYWSSGTTYEQYF.

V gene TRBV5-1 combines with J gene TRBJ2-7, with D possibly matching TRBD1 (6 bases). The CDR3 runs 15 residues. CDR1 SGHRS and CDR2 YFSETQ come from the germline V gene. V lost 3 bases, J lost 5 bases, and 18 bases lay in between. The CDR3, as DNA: TGCGCCAGCAGCTCCAGGGGCACCATCGCCCACGAGCAGTACTTC. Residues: CASSSRGTIAHEQYF.

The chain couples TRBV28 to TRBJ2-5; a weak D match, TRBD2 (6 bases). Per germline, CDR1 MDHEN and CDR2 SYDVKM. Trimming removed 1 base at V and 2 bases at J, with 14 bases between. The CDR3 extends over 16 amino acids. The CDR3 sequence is CASSLLGLRGQETQYF. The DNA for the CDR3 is TGTGCCAGCAGTTTATTAGGGCTGCGGGGACAAGAGACCCAGTACTTC.

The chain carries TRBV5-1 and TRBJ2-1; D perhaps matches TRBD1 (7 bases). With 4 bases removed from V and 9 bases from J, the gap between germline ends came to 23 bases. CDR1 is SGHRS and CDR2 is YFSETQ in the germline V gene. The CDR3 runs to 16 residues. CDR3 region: CASSNEGAGGGIEQFF. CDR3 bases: TGCGCCAGCAGCAACGAGGGGGCAGGAGGCGGGATTGAGCAGTTCTTC.